The sequence of this TCR beta chain was determined in a study of cytomegalovirus exposure and HLA in healthy donors. V was cut by 5 bases and J by 2 bases, with 4 bases left in between. Germline assignment: CDR1 MNHEY and CDR2 SMNVEV (reference sequence). This CDR3 region has 12 residues. The PCR was carried out with 60 Vbeta primers and 13 Jbeta primers. Repertoires were generated with immunoSEQ multiplex PCR, while TCRdb's copy carries only in-frame clones and drops some. Of 150,000 to 180,000 clones listed, about 85% are singletons. Specimen: PBMCs. The J gene is TRBJ2-1, the V gene TRBV27; no clear D. This receptor was taken from a man aged 25-45 years in good health and CMV-seropositive. CDR3 residues: CASSPAYNEQFF. In DNA form, the CDR3 reads TGTGCCAGCAGTCCCGCCTACAATGAGCAGTTCTTC.